These 5 T cell receptor beta chains originate from one sample sequenced in a study of memory B cells and T cells in multiple sclerosis. Sequenced by immunoSEQ multiplex PCR; TCRdb stores in-frame clones only, minus some. The table lists 12,000 or so clones, 84% of them singletons. Stimulus-free culture yielded autoproliferating CFSE-dim and non-proliferating CFSE-high T cells, each sequenced separately. Pooled replicate wells came from approximately 5x10^7 CFSE-labeled PBMCs cultured roughly seven days without stimulus. No cognate antigen is known for these TCRs. The specimen sequenced was PBMCs from blood kept in culture. The receptor set was obtained from a human donor with multiple sclerosis.

The chain uses TRBV27 and TRBJ2-1, with 12 nucleotides matching TRBD2. Germline-derived CDR1 and CDR2 are MNHEY and SMNVEV (reference sequence). CDR3 length equals 18 residues. V lost 6 bases to trimming and J lost 0 bases; unmatched junction nucleotides: 9. The CDR3 DNA sequence: TGTGCCAGCAGCCGCGGGACTAGCGGGTATAGCTCCTACAATGAGCAGTTCTTC. As protein: CASSRGTSGYSSYNEQFF.

This chain links TRBV5-4 with TRBJ2-4, with 9 bases aligning to TRBD1. V lost 4 bases to trimming and J lost 0 bases; unmatched junction nucleotides: 2. Germline CDR1 is SGHNT and CDR2 is YYREEE (reference sequence). The CDR3 runs to 15 residues. CDR3 sequence (DNA): TGTGCCAGCAGCCCGACAGGGGGAGCCAAAAACATTCAGTACTTC. This sequence encodes CASSPTGGAKNIQYF.

The rearrangement joins TRBV5-8 to TRBJ2-1; weak D call: TRBD1 (6 bases). V was trimmed by 0 bases and J by 10 bases, leaving 14 bases between them. The CDR3 has 14 amino acids. Germline CDR1 SGHTS, CDR2 YDEGEE. As DNA, the CDR3 is TGTGCCAGCAGCTTGGGGCCCGGGACACCCGAGCAGTTCTTC. It is translated as CASSLGPGTPEQFF. Variable domain in full (rest from reference TRBV5-8 and TRBJ2-1): EAGVTQSPTHLIKTRGQQATLRCSPISGHTSVYWYQQALGLGLQFLLWYDEGEERNRGNFPPRFSGRQFPNYSSELNVNALELEDSALYLCASSLGPGTPEQFFGPGTRLTVL.

This chain joins TRBV6-5 and TRBJ1-6; D remains unclear. CDR3 length equals 15 residues. Between the trimmed V and J ends, which lost 6 bases and 0 bases, there was a span of 9 bases. Germline CDR1 reads MNHEY; CDR2 reads SVGAGI. Written as DNA, the CDR3 is TGTGCCAGCAGCCTTACGAGCTCCTATAATTCACCCCTCCACTTT. This translates into CASSLTSSYNSPLHF.

This rearrangement joins TRBV6-1 to TRBJ1-2, with D perhaps matching TRBD1 (5 bases). This CDR3 is 13 amino acids long. Germline CDR1 and CDR2: MNHNS and SASEGT. The V and J ends lost 7 bases and 3 bases respectively, with 12 bases between them. CDR3 amino acids: CASTGTDYYGYTF. The CDR3, as DNA: TGTGCCAGCACCGGGACGGACTACTATGGCTACACCTTC.